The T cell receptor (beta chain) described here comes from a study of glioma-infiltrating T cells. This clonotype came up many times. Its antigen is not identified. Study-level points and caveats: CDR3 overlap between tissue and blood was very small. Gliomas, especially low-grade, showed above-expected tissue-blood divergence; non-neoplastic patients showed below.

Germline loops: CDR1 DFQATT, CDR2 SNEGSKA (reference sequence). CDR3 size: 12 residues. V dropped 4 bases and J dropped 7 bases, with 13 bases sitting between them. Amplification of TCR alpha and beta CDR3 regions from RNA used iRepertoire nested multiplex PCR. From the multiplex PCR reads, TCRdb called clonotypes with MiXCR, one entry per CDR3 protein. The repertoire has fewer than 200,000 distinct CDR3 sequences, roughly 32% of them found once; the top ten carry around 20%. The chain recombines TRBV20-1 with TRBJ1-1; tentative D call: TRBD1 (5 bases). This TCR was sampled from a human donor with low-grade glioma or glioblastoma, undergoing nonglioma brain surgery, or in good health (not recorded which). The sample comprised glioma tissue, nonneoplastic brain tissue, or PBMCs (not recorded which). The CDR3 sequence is CSATSGGGEAFF. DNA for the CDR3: TGCAGTGCTACGAGTGGGGGTGGTGAAGCTTTCTTT.